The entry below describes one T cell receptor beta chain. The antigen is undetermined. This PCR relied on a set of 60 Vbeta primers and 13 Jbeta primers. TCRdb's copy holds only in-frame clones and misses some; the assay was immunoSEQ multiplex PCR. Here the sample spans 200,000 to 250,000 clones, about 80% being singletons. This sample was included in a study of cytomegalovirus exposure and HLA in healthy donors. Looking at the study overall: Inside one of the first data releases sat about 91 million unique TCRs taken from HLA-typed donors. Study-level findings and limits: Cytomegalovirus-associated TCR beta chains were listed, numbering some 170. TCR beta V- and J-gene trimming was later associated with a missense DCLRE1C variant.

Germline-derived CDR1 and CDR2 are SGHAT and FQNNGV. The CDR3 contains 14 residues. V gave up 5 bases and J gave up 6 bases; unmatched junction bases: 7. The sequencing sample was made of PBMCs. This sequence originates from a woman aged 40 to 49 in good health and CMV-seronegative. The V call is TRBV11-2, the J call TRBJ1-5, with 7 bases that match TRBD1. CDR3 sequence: CASSAGGSIQPQHF. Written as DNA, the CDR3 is TGTGCCAGCAGCGCAGGGGGTTCAATTCAGCCCCAGCATTTT.